This T cell receptor beta chain is drawn from a study of T-cell reconstitution after alpha-beta-depleted transplantation in children. CDR3 length equals 15 residues. The ends lost 5 bases at V and 3 bases at J; junction bases unmatched: 10. CDR1 and CDR2 (germline): LGHNA, YSLEER. A library of TCRbeta sequences, prepared with unique molecular identifiers, was generated. TCRdb processed the PCR reads anew with MiXCR; each CDR3 protein has one entry. Here the sample spans about 600,000 distinct CDR3 sequences, under 30% being singletons. This clonotype turned up a few times. As yet, its antigen is unknown. General study points: After transplant, at about two months, alpha-beta T cells were reportedly derived from several hundred expanded graft clones. Surviving recipient cells, namely T cells and thymic progenitors, were the source of high day-60 TCRbeta diversity in some patients. Newly generated T cells supplied most T-cell counts and diversity one year post-transplant.

The starting material was PBMCs, mostly from graft donor cells, obtained 360 days after TCRalphabeta/CD19-depleted stem cell transplant. The clonotype was recovered from a boy less than two years old who had a stem cell transplant for acute myeloid leukemia, so the T cells may come from the graft donor. This sequence joins TRBV4-3 and TRBJ2-7; 7 bases match TRBD1. CDR3 nucleotides: TGCGCCAGCAGCTTAAGACCGAGACAGGGCTACGAGCAGTACTTC. This encodes CASSLRPRQGYEQYF.